The present T cell receptor beta chain was sequenced within a study of technical replicates of blood from a few donors. This table comes from immunoSEQ multiplex PCR, and its TCRdb copy is limited to in-frame clones, with some not included. The table includes around 53,000 clones, about 93% detected once. The specimen sequenced was PBMCs. The sequence was collected from a human donor in good health. Some clones in this sample may be carry-over from other donors' samples.

CDR3 protein: CASSATSGVYEQYF. The CDR3 nucleotides are TGTGCCAGCAGCGCAACTAGCGGGGTTTACGAGCAGTACTTC. This chain links TRBV5-6 with TRBJ2-7; 10 bases are shared with TRBD2. CDR3 length equals 14 residues. From germline, CDR1 is SGHDT and CDR2 YYEEEE. J was trimmed by 4 bases and V by 4 bases; bases with no gene match: 5.